Sequencing of this TCR beta chain was carried out in a study of neurological immune-mediated disorders. Study background: Multiple sclerosis patients numbered some 35, of whom approximately 31 were relapsing-remitting and 3 secondary progressive.

This clonotype was counted many times. Each TCR transcript was tagged with a 10-nucleotide random UMI during 5'RACE. Every sequencing run generated over 170 million TCR-beta sequences from 15-18 subjects. TCRdb re-called the 5' RACE reads through MiXCR, storing one row per CDR3 protein. The sample includes 60,000 to 80,000 distinct CDR3 sequences, 4% to 6% of them seen just once. With 6 bases removed from V and 3 bases from J, the gap between germline ends came to 8 bases. The CDR3 consists of 12 residues. Per germline, CDR1 MNHEY and CDR2 SMNVEV (reference sequence). This TCR came from a woman between 50 and 59 years old with multiple sclerosis. This chain joins TRBV27 and TRBJ1-2; D unresolved. The sequenced sample was PBMCs. CDR3 loop: CASSGLYYGYTF. CDR3 nucleotide sequence: TGTGCCAGCAGCGGACTCTACTATGGCTACACCTTC.